The 3 T cell receptor beta chains reported below all come from one sample, sequenced in a study of cytomegalovirus exposure and HLA in healthy donors. PCR employed 60 Vbeta and 13 Jbeta primers. Sequencing was performed with immunoSEQ multiplex PCR; in TCRdb, only in-frame clones are kept and a portion is missing. The table records nearly 200,000 clones, over 75% of them present only once. Sequencing was carried out using PBMCs. These receptors were taken from a boy aged 2 to 9 in good health and CMV-seronegative.

The gene calls are TRBV4-1 and TRBJ1-5; 8 nucleotides line up with TRBD1. CDR1 and CDR2 from the germline V gene are MGHRA and YSYEKL. Trimming removed 0 bases from V and 4 bases from J; junction bases left unmatched: 5. The CDR3 loop spans 16 amino acids. The chain's CDR3 is CASSQDGTGSNQPQHF. CDR3 nucleotides: TGCGCCAGCAGCCAAGATGGGACAGGCTCTAATCAGCCCCAGCATTTT.

The chain employs TRBV7-9 and TRBJ2-7; TRBD1 is a possible D gene (6 bases). V was cut by 5 bases and J by 6 bases, with 17 bases left in between. The CDR3 length is 14 residues. The germline gives CDR1 SEHNR, CDR2 FQNEAQ (reference sequence). This CDR3 is CASSVQDSSFEQYF. CDR3 bases: TGTGCCAGCAGCGTCCAGGACAGTTCTTTCGAGCAGTACTTC.

The chain recombines TRBV19 with TRBJ1-1, with 7 bases that match TRBD1. With 4 bases clipped from V and 0 bases from J, the junction kept 5 bases outside the gene matches. The CDR3 is 15 residues long. The germline V gene has CDR1 LNHDA and CDR2 SQIVND (reference sequence). The CDR3: CASSTQGGMNTEAFF. In DNA form, the CDR3 reads TGTGCCAGTAGTACCCAGGGGGGCATGAACACTGAAGCTTTCTTT. Based on the CDR3 plus reference TRBV19 and TRBJ1-1, the full variable domain is DGGITQSPKYLFRKEGQNVTLSCEQNLNHDAMYWYRQDPGQGLRLIYYSQIVNDFQKGDIAEGYSVSREKKESFPLTVTSAQKNPTAFYLCASSTQGGMNTEAFFGQGTRLTVV.